This T cell receptor (beta chain) was sequenced for a study of shared clonotypes between healthy human individuals. Germline CDR1 MNHNS, CDR2 SASEGT. Trimming pared 4 bases from V and 4 bases from J, leaving 8 bases between. The CDR3 has 14 amino acids. The table lists this clone with a count of one. The same CDR3 also results from other DNA sequences found in this sample. Clones were read by immunoSEQ multiplex PCR, and TCRdb kept only the in-frame ones, dropping some. The data hold 980,000 or so clones, with approximately 80% observed a single time. The chain joins TRBV6-1 to TRBJ1-6; possibly TRBD1 for D (6 bases). Sequenced input: memory CD4+ T cells sorted from blood. Described subset: CD45RA-negative fraction. The source of this sequence is a man between 18 and 29 years old in good health. The DNA of the CDR3 is TGTGCCAGCAGTGTAGGGGGGTATAATTCACCCCTCCACTTT. Encoded protein: CASSVGGYNSPLHF.